Described below is a single T cell receptor beta chain sequence and its context. This record comes from a study of blood T cell repertoires in COVID-19. Study information: The samples span acute and convalescent COVID-19 from the United States, Italy and Spain.

Measured with immunoSEQ multiplex PCR; TCRdb has only the in-frame clones, and not every one. This sample has some 300,000 clones, with approximately 86% found just once. The CDR3 consists of 14 residues. Trimming cost V 2 bases and J 0 bases, with 11 bases left between them. The V gene's germline CDR1 is GTSNPN and CDR2 SVGIG (reference sequence). The sample consisted of peripheral blood. The receptor's source is a woman in her seventies with COVID-19, enrolled during active disease. The chain uses TRBV30 and TRBJ2-7; no clear D gene. DNA for the CDR3: TGTGCCTGGAGTAAGACGGGTAGCTCCTACGAGCAGTACTTC. It yields the protein CAWSKTGSSYEQYF.